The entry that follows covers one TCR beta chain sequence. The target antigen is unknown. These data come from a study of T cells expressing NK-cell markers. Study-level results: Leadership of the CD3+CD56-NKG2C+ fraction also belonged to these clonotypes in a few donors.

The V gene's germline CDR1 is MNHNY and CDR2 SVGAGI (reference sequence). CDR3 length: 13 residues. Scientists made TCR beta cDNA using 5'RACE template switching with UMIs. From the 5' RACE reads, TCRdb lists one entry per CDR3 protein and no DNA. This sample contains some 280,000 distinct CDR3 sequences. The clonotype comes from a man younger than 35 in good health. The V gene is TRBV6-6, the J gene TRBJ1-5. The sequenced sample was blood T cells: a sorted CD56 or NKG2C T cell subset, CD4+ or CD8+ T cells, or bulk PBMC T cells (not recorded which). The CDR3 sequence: CASRLHSDQPQHF.